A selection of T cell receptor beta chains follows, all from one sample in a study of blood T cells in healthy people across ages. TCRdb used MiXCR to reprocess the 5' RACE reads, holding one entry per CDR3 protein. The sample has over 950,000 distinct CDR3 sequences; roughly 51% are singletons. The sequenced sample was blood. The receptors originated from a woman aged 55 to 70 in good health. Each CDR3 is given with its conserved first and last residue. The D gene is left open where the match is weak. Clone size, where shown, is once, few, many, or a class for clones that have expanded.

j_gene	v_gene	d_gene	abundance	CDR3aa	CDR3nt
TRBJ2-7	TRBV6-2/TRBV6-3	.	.	CASRRQESYEQYF	TGTGCCAGCCGGAGACAGGAGTCCTACGAGCAGTACTTC
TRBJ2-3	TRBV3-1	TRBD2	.	CASSQPLAGADTQYF	TGTGCCAGCAGCCAACCACTAGCGGGAGCAGATACGCAGTATTTT
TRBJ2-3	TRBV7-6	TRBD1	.	CASSRTGITDTQYF	TGTGCCAGCAGTCGGACAGGGATTACAGATACGCAGTATTTT
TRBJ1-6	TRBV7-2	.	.	CASSLEGGLDSPLHF	TGTGCCAGCAGCTTAGAGGGGGGGTTGGATTCACCCCTCCACTTT
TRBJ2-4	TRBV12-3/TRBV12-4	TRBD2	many	CASSRSGGTIQYF	TGTGCCAGCAGCCGTAGCGGGGGTACCATTCAGTACTTC
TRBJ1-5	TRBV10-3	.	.	CAISESQYNQPQHF	TGTGCCATCAGTGAGTCACAATACAATCAGCCCCAGCATTTT
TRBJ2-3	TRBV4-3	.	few	CASSQDGDKYSPDTQYF	TGCGCCAGCAGCCAAGATGGGGACAAATACAGCCCAGATACGCAGTATTTT
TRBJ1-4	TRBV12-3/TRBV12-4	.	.	CASKEGLGGKLFF	TGTGCCAGCAAGGAGGGATTGGGGGGAAAACTGTTTTTT
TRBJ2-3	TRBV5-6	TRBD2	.	CASGRLAGFSLTAQYF	TGTGCCAGCGGCCGACTAGCGGGATTTTCCCTCACCGCGCAGTATTTT
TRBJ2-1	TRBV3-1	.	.	CASRARGAAYNEQFF	TGTGCCAGCAGGGCTAGAGGGGCGGCCTACAATGAGCAGTTCTTC
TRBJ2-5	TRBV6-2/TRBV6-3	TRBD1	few	CASSQTPGQKEETQYF	TGTGCCAGCAGCCAAACGCCGGGACAGAAAGAAGAGACCCAGTACTTC
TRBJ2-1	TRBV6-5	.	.	CASSSLSGQFF	TGTGCCAGCAGTTCCCTCTCAGGGCAGTTCTTC
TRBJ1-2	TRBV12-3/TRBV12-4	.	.	CASSHGSTSYGYTF	TGTGCCAGCAGCCACGGGAGCACCAGCTATGGCTACACCTTC
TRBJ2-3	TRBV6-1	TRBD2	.	CASSPRIAGRSLDTQYF	TGTGCCAGCAGTCCAAGAATAGCGGGACGAAGTCTGGATACGCAGTATTTT
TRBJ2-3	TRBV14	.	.	CASSHSTIKTDTQYF	TGTGCCAGCAGCCATTCGACAATAAAAACAGATACGCAGTATTTT
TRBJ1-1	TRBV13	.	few	CASSPPGQNTEAFF	TGTGCCAGCAGTCCTCCGGGACAGAACACTGAAGCTTTCTTT
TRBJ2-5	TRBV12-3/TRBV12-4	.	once	CASSPLQGAQETQYF	TGTGCCAGCAGTCCTCTACAGGGAGCACAAGAGACCCAGTACTTC
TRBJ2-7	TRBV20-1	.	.	CSVEPRAHHEQYF	TGCAGTGTCGAACCGCGTGCCCACCACGAGCAGTACTTC
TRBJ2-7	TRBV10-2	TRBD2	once	CASRTSGRVAYEQYF	TGCGCCAGCAGAACTAGCGGGAGGGTCGCCTACGAGCAGTACTTC
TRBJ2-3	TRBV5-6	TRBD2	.	CASSRGEDTQYF	TGTGCCAGCAGCCGGGGGGAAGATACGCAGTATTTT
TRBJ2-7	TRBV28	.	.	CASSFGLELYEQYF	TGTGCCAGCAGTTTTGGTTTGGAACTCTACGAGCAGTACTTC
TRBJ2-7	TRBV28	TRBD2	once	CAGRGRFLLNSYEQYF	TGTGCCGGGAGGGGCAGGTTCCTTCTCAACTCCTACGAGCAGTACTTC
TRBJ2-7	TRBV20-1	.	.	CSAIRDGLTYEQYF	TGCAGTGCTATCCGGGACGGGTTAACCTACGAGCAGTACTTC
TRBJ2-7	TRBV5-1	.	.	CASSLLSGTEGWEQYF	TGCGCCAGCAGCCTACTATCCGGGACCGAGGGGTGGGAGCAGTACTTC
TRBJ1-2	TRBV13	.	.	CASSRGGGQSYGYTF	TGTGCCAGCAGCAGAGGGGGAGGCCAGAGCTATGGCTACACCTTC
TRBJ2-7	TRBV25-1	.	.	CASSESWYEQYF	TGTGCCAGCAGTGAATCTTGGTACGAGCAGTACTTC
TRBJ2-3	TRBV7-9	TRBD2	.	CASSPGTSGSDTQYF	TGTGCCAGCAGCCCGGGGACTAGCGGGAGTGATACGCAGTATTTT
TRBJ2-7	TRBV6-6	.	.	CASRDTGTGNYEQYF	TGTGCCAGCAGGGATACCGGGACGGGAAACTACGAGCAGTACTTC
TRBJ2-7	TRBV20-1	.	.	CSAPTNDYYSYEQYF	TGCAGTGCCCCGACGAATGACTATTACTCCTACGAGCAGTACTTC
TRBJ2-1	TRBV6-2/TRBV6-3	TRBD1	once	CASKRDRASGEQFF	TGTGCCAGCAAAAGGGACAGGGCTTCGGGTGAGCAGTTCTTC
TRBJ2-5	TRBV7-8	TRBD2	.	CASSLGTTSQETQYF	TGTGCCAGCAGCCTCGGGACTACTTCGCAAGAGACCCAGTACTTC
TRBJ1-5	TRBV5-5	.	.	CASSLEGRSNQPQHF	TGTGCCAGCAGCTTGGAGGGGAGGAGCAATCAGCCCCAGCATTTT
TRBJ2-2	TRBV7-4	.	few	CASSLESRRRITNTGELFF	TGTGCCAGCAGCTTAGAATCGCGCCGACGAATAACGAACACCGGGGAGCTGTTTTTT
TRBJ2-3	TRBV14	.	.	CASSPRAREATQYF	TGTGCCAGCAGCCCCCGGGCTAGAGAAGCTACGCAGTATTTT
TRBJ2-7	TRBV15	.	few	CATSRNRVGEQYF	TGTGCCACCAGCAGAAACAGGGTCGGCGAGCAGTACTTC
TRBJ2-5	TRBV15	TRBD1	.	CATSTIPGGWETQYF	TGTGCCACCAGCACCATCCCAGGGGGCTGGGAGACCCAGTACTTC
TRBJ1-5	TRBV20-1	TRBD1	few	CSAGQGENQPQHF	TGCAGTGCTGGACAGGGGGAAAATCAGCCCCAGCATTTT
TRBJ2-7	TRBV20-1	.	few	CSATEPGGYEQYF	TGCAGTGCTACCGAACCAGGGGGGTACGAGCAGTACTTC
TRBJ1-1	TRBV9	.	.	CASSVVGGSTEAFF	TGTGCCAGCAGCGTAGTCGGAGGGAGCACTGAAGCTTTCTTT
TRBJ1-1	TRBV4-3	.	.	CASSQTTYTEAFF	TGCGCCAGCAGCCAAACGACCTACACTGAAGCTTTCTTT
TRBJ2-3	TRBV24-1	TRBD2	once	CATSDLQRAGALTDTQYF	TGTGCCACCAGTGATTTGCAAAGAGCGGGAGCACTTACAGATACGCAGTATTTT
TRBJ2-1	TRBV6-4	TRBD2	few	CASSDAGGPLNEQFF	TGTGCCAGCAGTGACGCGGGAGGGCCCCTCAATGAGCAGTTCTTC
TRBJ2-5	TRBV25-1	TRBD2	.	CASSLAGAYETQYF	TGTGCCAGCTCACTAGCGGGAGCTTACGAGACCCAGTACTTC
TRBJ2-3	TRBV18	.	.	CASSPLGGTSTDTQYF	TGTGCCAGCTCACCACTGGGGGGTACTAGCACAGATACGCAGTATTTT
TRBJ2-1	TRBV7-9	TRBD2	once	CASSRWVREGRNEQFF	TGTGCCAGCAGCCGGTGGGTGCGGGAGGGCCGAAATGAGCAGTTCTTC
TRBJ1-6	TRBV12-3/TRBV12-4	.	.	CASRRHTYNSPLHF	TGTGCCAGCAGACGGCACACATATAATTCACCCCTCCACTTT
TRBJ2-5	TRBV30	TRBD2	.	CAWRSLAGGMETQYF	TGTGCCTGGAGATCCCTAGCGGGAGGAATGGAGACCCAGTACTTC
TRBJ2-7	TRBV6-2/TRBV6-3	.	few	CASSFPGLAPTYEQYF	TGTGCCAGCAGTTTCCCGGGGCTAGCGCCTACCTACGAGCAGTACTTC
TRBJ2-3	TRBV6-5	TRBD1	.	CASSYGQGAGDTQYF	TGTGCCAGCAGTTACGGGCAGGGGGCCGGAGATACGCAGTATTTT
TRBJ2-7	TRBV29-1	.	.	CSVPGVQSYNEQYF	TGCAGCGTTCCAGGGGTGCAATCCTACAATGAGCAGTACTTC
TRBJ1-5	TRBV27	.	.	CAYALKGFNNQPQHF	TGTGCCTACGCCCTGAAGGGTTTCAACAATCAGCCCCAGCATTTT
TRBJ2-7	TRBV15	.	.	CATSRDQQGSYNEQYF	TGTGCCACCAGCAGAGATCAACAGGGTTCGTACAATGAGCAGTACTTC
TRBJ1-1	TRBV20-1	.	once	CSARDRWNTEAFF	TGCAGTGCTAGAGATCGGTGGAACACTGAAGCTTTCTTT
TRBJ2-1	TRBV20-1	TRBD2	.	CSARASGSPYNEQFF	TGCAGTGCTAGAGCTAGCGGGAGCCCCTACAATGAGCAGTTCTTC
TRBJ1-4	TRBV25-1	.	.	CASSFLGGYNEKLFF	TGTGCCAGTAGTTTCTTGGGGGGCTACAATGAAAAACTGTTTTTT